One and the same sample provided the 31 T cell receptor beta chains below, sequenced in a study of OX40 agonist ivuxolimab in advanced cancers. Profiling relied on immunoSEQ multiplex PCR, and the TCRdb table lists in-frame clones only, not all of them. The repertoire includes under 85,000 clones, 80% to 90% of them detected once, and 1.5% to 2% sits in the top ten. Sequencing was performed on CD4+ or CD8+ T cells sorted from blood, taken in a trial of the OX40 agonist ivuxolimab. The receptors stem from an adult with an advanced solid tumor such as melanoma, head and neck, liver or kidney cancer.

CDR3 sequence (DNA): TGTGCCAGCAGCTCCCTTAGCGGGACAGATACGCAGTATTTT. This translates into CASSSLSGTDTQYF. The gene calls are TRBV7-9 and TRBJ2-3; 7 nucleotides line up with TRBD2. This CDR3 comprises 14 residues. The V segment lost 4 bases and the J segment 3 bases; nucleotides outside the gene matches: 4. Germline loops: CDR1 SEHNR, CDR2 FQNEAQ (reference sequence).

This chain joins TRBV10-1 and TRBJ1-1, with 7 nucleotides matching TRBD1. CDR1 WNHNN and CDR2 SYGVQD come from the germline V gene (reference sequence). Trimming removed 3 bases from V and 5 bases from J; junction bases left unmatched: 3. The CDR3 extends over 13 amino acids. CDR3 DNA: TGCGCCAGCAGTGACCACAGGGGTACTGAAGCTTTCTTT. Translating it yields CASSDHRGTEAFF.

The chain is built from TRBV7-2 and TRBJ1-1; tentatively, D is TRBD1 (6 bases). The V gene lost 4 bases and the J gene lost 1 base, with 13 bases spanning the gap. The CDR3 runs to 15 residues. In germline, CDR1 is SGHTA, CDR2 FQGNSA. The CDR3 DNA reads as TGTGCCAGCAGCTCGGGAGGCAGGGGGAACACTGAAGCTTTCTTT. This encodes CASSSGGRGNTEAFF.

The J gene is TRBJ2-2, the V gene TRBV5-6; 12 nucleotides match TRBD1. This CDR3 spans 19 amino acids. Germline loops: CDR1 SGHDT, CDR2 YYEEEE. With 3 bases clipped from V and 0 bases from J, the junction kept 9 bases outside the gene matches. The CDR3 bases are TGTGCCAGCAGCTCAGGGACAGGGGGCTCGGTCACGAACACCGGGGAGCTGTTTTTT. It specifies CASSSGTGGSVTNTGELFF.

The rearrangement links TRBV28 to TRBJ1-1, with a possible D match to TRBD1 (6 bases). The CDR3 extends over 15 amino acids. CDR1 is MDHEN, CDR2 SYDVKM, per germline. V was trimmed by 4 bases and J by 4 bases, leaving 16 bases between them. DNA for the CDR3: TGTGCCAGCAGTTCCCGCGCGGGGGCAGGCACTGAAGCTTTCTTT. Protein product: CASSSRAGAGTEAFF.

The chain combines TRBV28 with TRBJ1-4, with D possibly TRBD1 on 5 matching bases. Looked up from germline, CDR1 is MDHEN and CDR2 is SYDVKM. Trimming cost V 5 bases and J 4 bases, with 14 bases left between them. The CDR3 has 15 amino acids. The CDR3 DNA follows: TGTGCCAGCAGTCTACCAGGGAGTATTAATGAAAAACTGTTTTTT. It yields the protein CASSLPGSINEKLFF.

Here the CDR3 reads CASSVGPAGGSYNEQFF. The CDR3 coding sequence is TGTGCCAGCAGCGTAGGTCCAGCGGGGGGCTCCTACAATGAGCAGTTCTTC. The gene calls are TRBV9 and TRBJ2-1; 9 positions match TRBD2. V shed 0 bases and J 0 bases; nucleotides not matched to a gene: 4. CDR1 SGDLS and CDR2 YYNGEE come from the germline V gene. The CDR3 is 17 residues long.

CDR3 protein: CASSKRNRKTQYF. The CDR3 DNA follows: TGTGCCAGCAGCAAAAGGAACAGAAAGACCCAGTACTTC. J is TRBJ2-5 and V is TRBV21-1; the table gives TRBD1 as D, unverified against the DNA. TRBV21-1 is termed a pseudogene. The CDR3 extends over 13 amino acids.

With regard to this clone: At one of its ends the junction is not consistent with the germline gene, which may arise from a read error. This chain links TRBV9 with TRBJ1-4; TRBD1 aligns across 7 bases. This CDR3 comprises 13 residues. Germline assignment: CDR1 SGDLS and CDR2 YYNGEE. Here the CDR3 reads CASSPQAAGQVLF. The CDR3 nucleotides read TGTGCCAGCAGCCCCCAAGCCGCTGGACAGGTACTTTTT.

This chain connects TRBV7-3 to TRBJ1-2; D is possibly TRBD1 (5 bases). Germline CDR1 SGHTA, CDR2 FQGTGA. Deletions cut 2 bases from V and 8 bases from J, with 21 bases between. The CDR3 sequence is 16 residues long. DNA of the CDR3: TGTGCCAGCAGCTTAGCTCGGCCAGGGAAGTTTTTGGGCTACACCTTC. Protein product: CASSLARPGKFLGYTF.

The chain is built from TRBV6-5 and TRBJ2-1; D gene unclear. The length of the CDR3 is 11 residues. V was shortened by 5 bases and J by 6 bases, with 5 bases between the two germline ends. In germline, CDR1 is MNHEY, CDR2 SVGAGI. The CDR3 DNA is TGTGCCAGCAGTGGATTCAATGAGCAGTTCTTC. Translated, it gives CASSGFNEQFF.

The rearrangement links TRBV5-4 to TRBJ1-3; no reliable D call. Trimming cost V 4 bases and J 0 bases, with 11 bases left between them. Germline assignment: CDR1 SGHNT and CDR2 YYREEE (reference sequence). The CDR3 covers 15 residues. DNA for the CDR3: TGTGCCAGCAGCCAAGATAGAAACTCTGGAAACACCATATATTTT. It translates to CASSQDRNSGNTIYF.

This chain connects TRBV6-5 to TRBJ1-6; 9 bases line up with TRBD1. This CDR3 spans 16 amino acids. Germline loops: CDR1 MNHEY, CDR2 SVGAGI. After removal of 0 bases from V and 8 bases from J, the junction contained 5 bases not matched to a gene. CDR3 residues: CASSYSRDREYSPLHF. As DNA, the CDR3 is TGTGCCAGCAGTTACTCGAGGGACAGGGAGTATTCACCCCTCCACTTT.

The chain joins TRBV28 to TRBJ2-7; D is tentatively TRBD1 or TRBD2 (5 bases each). V dropped 7 bases and J dropped 4 bases, with 17 bases sitting between them. The CDR3 length is 14 residues. Germline lookup yields CDR1 MDHEN and CDR2 SYDVKM. Written as DNA, the CDR3 is TGTGCCAGCACCCTTGGACGGGGACGGTACGAGCAGTACTTC. Translation gives CASTLGRGRYEQYF.

The chain carries TRBV5-4 and TRBJ2-3; D might be TRBD1 (6 bases). Per the germline V gene, CDR1 is SGHNT and CDR2 is YYREEE (reference sequence). V was shortened by 1 base and J by 4 bases, with 16 bases between the two germline ends. The CDR3 totals 16 residues. CDR3 amino acids: CASSLRRGSASDTQYF. The CDR3 nucleotides read TGTGCCAGCAGCTTGCGTAGGGGGAGTGCGTCAGATACGCAGTATTTT.

The chain is built from TRBV15 and TRBJ1-5, with a tentative D call TRBD1 (6 bases). Trimming left V 2 bases short and J 4 bases short, with 9 bases between. The CDR3 is made up of 14 amino acids. CDR1 and CDR2 from the germline V gene are LNHNV and YYDKDF (reference sequence). In nucleotides, the CDR3 is TGTGCCACCAGCAGAAGAGGGACAAATCAGCCCCAGCATTTT. It codes for CATSRRGTNQPQHF.

V and J are TRBV5-4 and TRBJ2-7, with 7 bases identical to TRBD2. The CDR3 sequence is 15 residues long. Germline values: CDR1 SGHNT, CDR2 YYREEE (reference sequence). Germline trimming cut 9 bases from V and 0 bases from J; bases unmatched to any gene: 12. Written as DNA, the CDR3 is TGTGCCACCCAGCTTGTCGGGAGGCCCTCCTACGAGCAGTACTTC. This translates into CATQLVGRPSYEQYF.

CDR3 loop: CASVPGQGYEQYF. CDR3 DNA sequence: TGTGCCAGCGTACCGGGACAGGGCTACGAGCAGTACTTC. The rearrangement uses TRBV21-1 and TRBJ2-7; the table's D call TRBD1 went unverified against the DNA. TRBV21-1 is described as a pseudogene. The length of the CDR3 is 13 residues.

V usage is TRBV5-1 and J usage is TRBJ2-5; maybe TRBD1 (6 bases). The CDR3 loop spans 14 amino acids. Trimming took 5 bases from V and 0 from J, leaving 11 bases between them. Per the germline V gene, CDR1 is SGHRS and CDR2 is YFSETQ. The CDR3 region is CASRGWDNQETQYF. CDR3 DNA sequence: TGCGCCAGCAGGGGGTGGGACAACCAAGAGACCCAGTACTTC. The full variable domain, completed using reference TRBV5-1 and TRBJ2-5, is KAGVTQTPRYLIKTRGQQVTLSCSPISGHRSVSWYQQTPGQGLQFLFEYFSETQRNKGNFPGRFSGRQFSNSRSEMNVSTLELGDSALYLCASRGWDNQETQYFGPGTRLLVL.

This clone was seen just once. V is TRBV6-1 and J is TRBJ2-1; maybe TRBD2 (5 bases). This CDR3 is 15 amino acids long. V shed 3 bases and J shed 4 bases, with 13 bases lying between them. Germline V gives CDR1 MNHNS, CDR2 SASEGT. CDR3 region: CASSEQTRAYNEQFF. The CDR3 DNA reads TGTGCCAGCAGTGAGCAAACTAGGGCATACAATGAGCAGTTCTTC.

This clone was seen just once. The CDR3 protein is CASSSGSQQPQHF. The DNA for the CDR3 is TGTGCCAGCAGTTCAGGGTCGCAACAGCCCCAGCATTTT. This chain connects TRBV6-5 to TRBJ1-5; perhaps TRBD1 as D (5 bases). The V end lost 4 bases, the J end lost 7 bases, and 11 bases lay between the germline ends. From germline, CDR1 is MNHEY and CDR2 SVGAGI. There are 13 residues in the CDR3.

This chain joins TRBV7-8 and TRBJ2-2; maybe TRBD2 (6 bases). There are 16 residues in the CDR3. Germline loops: CDR1 SGHVS, CDR2 FQNEAQ. V shed 5 bases and J shed 3 bases, with 16 bases lying between them. The CDR3 nucleotides are TGTGCCAGCAGCCGAGCGACTGCGGGGTACACCGGGGAGCTGTTTTTT. Amino acid sequence: CASSRATAGYTGELFF.

The J gene is TRBJ1-1, the V gene TRBV7-9; 7 nucleotides agree with TRBD1. Trimming cost V 3 bases and J 6 bases; bases outside gene matches: 4. Germline V gene data show CDR1 as SEHNR and CDR2 as FQNEAQ (reference sequence). The CDR3 sequence is 13 residues long. CDR3: CASSFQGGAEAFF. The CDR3 DNA reads TGTGCCAGCAGCTTCCAGGGGGGGGCTGAAGCTTTCTTT.

The J gene is TRBJ1-1, the V gene TRBV14; D unclear. Trimming left V 3 bases short and J 0 bases short, with 5 bases between. Germline CDR1 and CDR2: SGHDN and FVKESK. This CDR3 has 13 residues. The chain's CDR3 is CASSQNMNTEAFF. The CDR3 bases are TGTGCCAGCAGCCAGAACATGAACACTGAAGCTTTCTTT.

The chain joins TRBV11-2 to TRBJ1-1, with unresolved D. This CDR3 comprises 13 residues. Trimming removed 5 bases at V and 7 bases at J, with 14 bases between. Germline V lookup: CDR1 SGHAT, CDR2 FQNNGV. CDR3 region: CASSRASDGEAFF. Written as DNA, the CDR3 is TGTGCCAGCAGCCGGGCGAGTGATGGTGAAGCTTTCTTT.

J is TRBJ2-7 and V is TRBV18; 8 positions agree with TRBD1. Germline V gives CDR1 KGHSH, CDR2 LQKENI. CDR3 length: 15 amino acids. J was trimmed by 5 bases and V by 3 bases; bases with no gene match: 9. DNA for the CDR3: TGTGCCAGCTCACCCCGGGGACAGGCAGGCGACGAGCAGTACTTC. It specifies CASSPRGQAGDEQYF. The entire variable domain, with the rest obtained from reference TRBV18 and TRBJ2-7, is as follows: NAGVMQNPRHLVRRRGQEARLRCSPMKGHSHVYWYRQLPEEGLKFMVYLQKENIIDESGMPKERFSAEFPKEGPSILRIQQVVRGDSAAYFCASSPRGQAGDEQYFGPGTRLTVT.

V is TRBV19 and J is TRBJ1-2; possible D gene TRBD1, 5 bases. Germline values: CDR1 LNHDA, CDR2 SQIVND (reference sequence). The CDR3 covers 18 residues. V shed 2 bases and J shed 0 bases, with 19 bases lying between them. The CDR3 spells CASSIRGIANQANYGYTF. In nucleotides, the CDR3 is TGTGCCAGTAGTATAAGGGGAATTGCAAACCAAGCTAACTATGGCTACACCTTC.

This clone was observed a single time. V is TRBV5-1 and J is TRBJ2-1; 8 bases map to TRBD1. Unmatched junction bases numbered 3, after V lost 2 bases and J lost 2 bases. Germline CDR1 and CDR2: SGHRS and YFSETQ. The CDR3 spans 15 residues. CDR3 region: CASSFQGAPYNEQFF. CDR3 in DNA: TGCGCCAGCAGCTTCCAGGGGGCGCCCTACAATGAGCAGTTCTTC.

In this sample, this clone turned up a few times. This chain links TRBV18 with TRBJ2-1, with 11 nucleotides matching TRBD2. V shed 1 base and J 5 bases; nucleotides not matched to a gene: 4. This CDR3 has 16 amino acids. Germline-derived CDR1 and CDR2 are KGHSH and LQKENI. The CDR3 loop reads CASSPLGLAVNNEQFF. The CDR3 DNA is TGTGCCAGCTCACCACTGGGACTAGCGGTGAACAATGAGCAGTTCTTC.

V gene TRBV20-1 combines with J gene TRBJ2-7; D unresolved. Germline V gene lookup returns CDR1 DFQATT and CDR2 SNEGSKA (reference sequence). The CDR3 is made up of 11 amino acids. Trimming took off 3 bases at V and 3 bases at J, with 6 bases between the two ends. Here the CDR3 reads CSASPRYEQYF. CDR3 in DNA: TGCAGTGCTAGTCCGCGCTACGAGCAGTACTTC.

The CDR3 coding sequence is TGTGCTAGTGGTTTGTTAGGTCCGGCAGATACGCAGTATTTT. Translated, it gives CASGLLGPADTQYF. The chain combines TRBV12-5 with TRBJ2-3; D unresolved. V was trimmed by 2 bases and J by 4 bases, leaving 10 bases between them. From germline, CDR1 is LGHNT and CDR2 FRNRAP. The CDR3 loop spans 14 amino acids. Using reference TRBV12-5 and TRBJ2-3 for the parts outside the CDR3, the full variable domain is DARVTQTPRHKVTEMGQEVTMRCQPILGHNTVFWYRQTMMQGLELLAYFRNRAPLDDSGMPKDRFSAEMPDATLATLKIQPSEPRDSAVYFCASGLLGPADTQYFGPGTRLTVL.